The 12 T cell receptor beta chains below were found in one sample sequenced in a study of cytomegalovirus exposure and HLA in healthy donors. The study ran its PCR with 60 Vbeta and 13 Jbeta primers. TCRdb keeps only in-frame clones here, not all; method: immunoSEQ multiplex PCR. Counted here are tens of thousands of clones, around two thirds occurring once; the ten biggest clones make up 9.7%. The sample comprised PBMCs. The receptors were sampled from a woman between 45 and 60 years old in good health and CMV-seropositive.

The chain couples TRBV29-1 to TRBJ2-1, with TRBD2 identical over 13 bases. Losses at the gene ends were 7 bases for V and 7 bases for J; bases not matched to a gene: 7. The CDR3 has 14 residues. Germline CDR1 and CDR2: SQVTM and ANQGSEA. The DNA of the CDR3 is TGCAGCGGGGCCGGGACTAGCGGGAAAAATGAGCAGTTCTTC. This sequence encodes CSGAGTSGKNEQFF.

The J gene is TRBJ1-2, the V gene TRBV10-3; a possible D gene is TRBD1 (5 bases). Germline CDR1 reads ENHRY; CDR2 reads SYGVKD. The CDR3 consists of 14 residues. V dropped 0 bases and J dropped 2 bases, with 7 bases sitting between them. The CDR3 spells CAISESSGNYGYTF. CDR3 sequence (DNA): TGTGCCATCAGTGAGTCGTCAGGGAACTATGGCTACACCTTC.

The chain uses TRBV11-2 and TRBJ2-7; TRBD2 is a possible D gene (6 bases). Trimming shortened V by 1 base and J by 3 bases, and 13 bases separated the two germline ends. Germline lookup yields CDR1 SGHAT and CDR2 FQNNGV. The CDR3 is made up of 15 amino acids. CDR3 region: CASSLVGGEIYEQYF. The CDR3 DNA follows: TGTGCCAGCAGCTTAGTAGGAGGGGAGATCTACGAGCAGTACTTC.

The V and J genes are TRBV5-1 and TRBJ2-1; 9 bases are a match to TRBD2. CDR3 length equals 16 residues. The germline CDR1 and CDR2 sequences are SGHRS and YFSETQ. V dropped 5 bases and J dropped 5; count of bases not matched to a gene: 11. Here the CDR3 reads CASRPTGTSHDNEQFF. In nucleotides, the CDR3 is TGCGCCAGCAGGCCTACCGGGACTAGCCACGACAATGAGCAGTTCTTC.

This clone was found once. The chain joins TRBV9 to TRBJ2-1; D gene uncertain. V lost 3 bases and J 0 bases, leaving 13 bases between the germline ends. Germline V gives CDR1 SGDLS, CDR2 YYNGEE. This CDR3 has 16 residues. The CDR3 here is CASSAWASSSYNEQFF. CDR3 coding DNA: TGTGCCAGCAGCGCTTGGGCCTCAAGCTCCTACAATGAGCAGTTCTTC.

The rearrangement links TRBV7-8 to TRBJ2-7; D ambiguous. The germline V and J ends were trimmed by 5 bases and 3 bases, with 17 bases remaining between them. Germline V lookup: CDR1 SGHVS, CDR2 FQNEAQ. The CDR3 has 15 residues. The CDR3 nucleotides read TGTGCCAGCAGCCGTACTAACACCGACGGCTACGAGCAGTACTTC. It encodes CASSRTNTDGYEQYF.

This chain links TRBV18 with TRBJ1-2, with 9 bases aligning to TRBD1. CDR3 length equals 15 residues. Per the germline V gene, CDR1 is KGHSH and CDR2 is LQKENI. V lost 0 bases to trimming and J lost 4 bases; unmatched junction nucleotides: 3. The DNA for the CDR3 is TGTGCCAGCTCACCACCTCGGACAGGGGTCTATGGCTACACCTTC. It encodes CASSPPRTGVYGYTF.

CDR3 sequence: CAWSVPGGRRETQYF. The CDR3 DNA sequence: TGTGCCTGGAGTGTACCAGGCGGGAGGAGGGAGACCCAGTACTTC. This rearrangement joins TRBV30 to TRBJ2-5; 8 bases are a match to TRBD2. There are 15 residues in the CDR3. V shed 0 bases and J 5 bases; nucleotides not matched to a gene: 8. The germline V gene has CDR1 GTSNPN and CDR2 SVGIG (reference sequence). Together with reference TRBV30 and TRBJ2-5, the CDR3 gives the full variable domain: SQTIHQWPATLVQPVGSPLSLECTVEGTSNPNLYWYRQAAGRGLQLLFYSVGIGQISSEVPQNLSASRPQDRQFILSSKKLLLSDSGFYLCAWSVPGGRRETQYFGPGTRLLVL.

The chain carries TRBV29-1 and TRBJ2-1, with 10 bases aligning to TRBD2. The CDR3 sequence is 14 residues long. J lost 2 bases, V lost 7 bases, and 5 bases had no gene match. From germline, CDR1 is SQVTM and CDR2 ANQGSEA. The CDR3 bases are TGCAGCGAGCGGCTAGCGGGGGCCTACAATGAGCAGTTCTTC. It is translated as CSERLAGAYNEQFF.

The CDR3 loop is CAIRLDGVNTGELFF. The DNA of the CDR3 is TGTGCCATCAGGCTAGACGGGGTCAACACCGGGGAGCTGTTTTTT. V and J are TRBV10-3 and TRBJ2-2; D might be TRBD2 (5 bases). Looked up from germline, CDR1 is ENHRY and CDR2 is SYGVKD. The CDR3 has 15 amino acids. V was shortened by 6 bases and J by 2 bases, with 13 bases between the two germline ends.

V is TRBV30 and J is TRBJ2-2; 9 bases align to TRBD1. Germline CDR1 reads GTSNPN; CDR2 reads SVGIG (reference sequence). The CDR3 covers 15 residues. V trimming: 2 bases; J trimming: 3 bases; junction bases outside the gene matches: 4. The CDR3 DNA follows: TGTGCCTGGAGTCCACAGGGGGCGGACACCGGGGAGCTGTTTTTT. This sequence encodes CAWSPQGADTGELFF. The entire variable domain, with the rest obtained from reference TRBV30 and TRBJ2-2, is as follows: SQTIHQWPATLVQPVGSPLSLECTVEGTSNPNLYWYRQAAGRGLQLLFYSVGIGQISSEVPQNLSASRPQDRQFILSSKKLLLSDSGFYLCAWSPQGADTGELFFGEGSRLTVL.

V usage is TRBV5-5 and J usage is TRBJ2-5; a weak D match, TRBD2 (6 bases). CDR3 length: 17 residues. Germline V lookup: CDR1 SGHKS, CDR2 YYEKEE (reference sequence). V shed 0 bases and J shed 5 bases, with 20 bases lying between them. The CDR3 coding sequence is TGTGCCAGCAGCTTGGAGACTGGGACGGGGGTGTGGGAGACCCAGTACTTC. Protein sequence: CASSLETGTGVWETQYF.